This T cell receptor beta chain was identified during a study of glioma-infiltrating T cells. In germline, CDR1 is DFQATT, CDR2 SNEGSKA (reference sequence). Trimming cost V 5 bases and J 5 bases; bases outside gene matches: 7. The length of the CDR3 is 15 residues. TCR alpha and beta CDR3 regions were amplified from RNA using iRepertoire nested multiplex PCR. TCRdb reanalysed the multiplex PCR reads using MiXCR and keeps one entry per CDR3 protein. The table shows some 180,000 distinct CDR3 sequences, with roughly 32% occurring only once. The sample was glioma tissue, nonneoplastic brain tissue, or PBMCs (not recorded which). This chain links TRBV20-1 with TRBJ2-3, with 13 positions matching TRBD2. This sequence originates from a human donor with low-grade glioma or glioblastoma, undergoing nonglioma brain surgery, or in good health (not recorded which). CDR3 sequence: CSAPSLAGGVDTQYF. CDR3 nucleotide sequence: TGCAGTGCTCCCTCACTAGCGGGAGGGGTAGATACGCAGTATTTT.